The sequence of this T cell receptor beta chain was determined in a study of blood T cell repertoires in COVID-19. Study background: Sites in the United States, Italy and Spain provided acute and convalescent COVID-19 samples. Nucleic acid was either cDNA or gDNA, and it came from T cells, B-cell-depleted T cells, or PBMCs.

This CDR3 has 14 amino acids. Germline trimming cut 2 bases from V and 8 bases from J; bases unmatched to any gene: 8. Germline V gene sequence: CDR1 MNHEY, CDR2 SVGAGI. In the original processing: It was from reference gene primer amplification that nucleated cell counts were estimated. The protocol was immunoSEQ multiplex PCR, while the TCRdb copy is restricted to in-frame clones and leaves out a portion. V and J calls and clone size come straight from that table; D and trimming were deduced from the DNA. The sample has around 170,000 clones, about 74% seen once. The V and J genes are TRBV6-5 and TRBJ1-2; 7 nucleotides agree with TRBD1. This TCR was sampled from an elderly woman with acute or convalescent COVID-19. The specimen was peripheral blood. CDR3 DNA sequence: TGTGCCAGCAGTTACCAAGCAGGGGGAGGCGGCTACACCTTC. It translates to CASSYQAGGGGYTF.